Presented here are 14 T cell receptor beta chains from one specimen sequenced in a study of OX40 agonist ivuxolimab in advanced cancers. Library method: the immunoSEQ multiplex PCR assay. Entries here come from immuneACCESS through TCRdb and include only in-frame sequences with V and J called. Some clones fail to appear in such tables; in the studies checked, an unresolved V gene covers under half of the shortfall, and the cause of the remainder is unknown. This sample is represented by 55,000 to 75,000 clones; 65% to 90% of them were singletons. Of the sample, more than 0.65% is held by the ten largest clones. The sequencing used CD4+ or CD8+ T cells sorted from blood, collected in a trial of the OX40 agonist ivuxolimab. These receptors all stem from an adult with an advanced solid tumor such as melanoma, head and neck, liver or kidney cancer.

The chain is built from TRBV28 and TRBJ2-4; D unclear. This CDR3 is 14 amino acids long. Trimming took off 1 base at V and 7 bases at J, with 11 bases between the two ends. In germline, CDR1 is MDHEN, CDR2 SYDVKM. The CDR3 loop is CASSLSVVPNIQYF. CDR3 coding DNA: TGTGCCAGCAGTTTATCGGTCGTCCCCAACATTCAGTACTTC.

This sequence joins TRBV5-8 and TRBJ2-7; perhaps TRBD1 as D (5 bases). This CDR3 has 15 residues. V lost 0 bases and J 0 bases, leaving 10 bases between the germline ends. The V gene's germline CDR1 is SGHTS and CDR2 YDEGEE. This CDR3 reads CASSLGQRLSYEQYF. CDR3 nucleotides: TGTGCCAGCAGCTTGGGACAGCGACTCTCCTACGAGCAGTACTTC.

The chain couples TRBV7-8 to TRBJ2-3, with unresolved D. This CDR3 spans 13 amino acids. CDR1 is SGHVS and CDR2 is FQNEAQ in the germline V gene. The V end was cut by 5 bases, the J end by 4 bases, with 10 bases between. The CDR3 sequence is CASSTHLPDTQYF. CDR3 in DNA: TGTGCCAGCAGCACTCACTTGCCAGATACGCAGTATTTT.

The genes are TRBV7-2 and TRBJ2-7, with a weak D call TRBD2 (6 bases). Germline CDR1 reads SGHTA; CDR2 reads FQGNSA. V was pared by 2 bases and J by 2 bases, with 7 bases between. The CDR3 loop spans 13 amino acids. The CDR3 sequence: CASSLRGTYEQYF. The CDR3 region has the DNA TGTGCCAGCAGCTTACGCGGGACCTACGAGCAGTACTTC. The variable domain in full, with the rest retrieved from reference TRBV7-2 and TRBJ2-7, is GAGVSQSPSNKVTEKGKDVELRCDPISGHTALYWYRQSLGQGLEFLIYFQGNSAPDKSGLPSDRFSAERTGGSVSTLTIQRTQQEDSAVYLCASSLRGTYEQYFGPGTRLTVT.

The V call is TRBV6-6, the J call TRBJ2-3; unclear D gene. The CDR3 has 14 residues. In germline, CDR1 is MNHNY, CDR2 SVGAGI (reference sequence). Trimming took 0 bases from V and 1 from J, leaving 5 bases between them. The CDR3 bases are TGTGCCAGCAGTTACTCTACAGGCACAGATACGCAGTATTTT. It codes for CASSYSTGTDTQYF.

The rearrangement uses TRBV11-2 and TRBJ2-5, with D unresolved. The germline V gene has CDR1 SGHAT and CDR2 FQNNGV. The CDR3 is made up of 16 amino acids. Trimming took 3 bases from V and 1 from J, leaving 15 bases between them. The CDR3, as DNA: TGTGCCAGCAGCTTGAGGCTAGGGCCCTCCCAAGAGACCCAGTACTTC. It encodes CASSLRLGPSQETQYF. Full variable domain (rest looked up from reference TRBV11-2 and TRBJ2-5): EAGVAQSPRYKIIEKRQSVAFWCNPISGHATLYWYQQILGQGPKLLIQFQNNGVVDDSQLPKDRFSAERLKGVDSTLKIQPAKLEDSAVYLCASSLRLGPSQETQYFGPGTRLLVL.

The CDR3 nucleotides are TGTGCCAGCAGCTTAGTAAGAAGGGGCTCGGGGAACACCATATATTTT. Translation: CASSLVRRGSGNTIYF. V usage is TRBV11-2 and J usage is TRBJ1-3; D is perhaps TRBD1 (5 bases). Germline loops: CDR1 SGHAT, CDR2 FQNNGV. The CDR3 consists of 16 residues. The ends were cut back, 1 base at V and 7 bases at J, with 17 bases in the middle.

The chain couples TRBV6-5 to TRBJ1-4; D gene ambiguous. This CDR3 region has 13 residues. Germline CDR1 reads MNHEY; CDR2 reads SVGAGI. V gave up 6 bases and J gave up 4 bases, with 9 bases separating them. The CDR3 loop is CASSRAYNEKLFF. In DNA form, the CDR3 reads TGTGCCAGCAGCCGCGCTTATAATGAAAAACTGTTTTTT.

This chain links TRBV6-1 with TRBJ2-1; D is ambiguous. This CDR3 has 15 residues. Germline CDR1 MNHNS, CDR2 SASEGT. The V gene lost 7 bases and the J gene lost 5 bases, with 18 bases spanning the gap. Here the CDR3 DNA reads TGTGCCAGCATAGAAGGAACCGGCACCCACAATGAGCAGTTCTTC. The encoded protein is CASIEGTGTHNEQFF.

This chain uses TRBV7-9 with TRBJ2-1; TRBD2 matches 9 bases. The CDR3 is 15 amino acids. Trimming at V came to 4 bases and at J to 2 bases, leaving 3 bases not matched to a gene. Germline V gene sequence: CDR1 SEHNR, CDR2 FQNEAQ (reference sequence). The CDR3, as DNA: TGTGCCAGCAGCTCCCAGCGGGGGGCCTACAATGAGCAGTTCTTC. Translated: CASSSQRGAYNEQFF.

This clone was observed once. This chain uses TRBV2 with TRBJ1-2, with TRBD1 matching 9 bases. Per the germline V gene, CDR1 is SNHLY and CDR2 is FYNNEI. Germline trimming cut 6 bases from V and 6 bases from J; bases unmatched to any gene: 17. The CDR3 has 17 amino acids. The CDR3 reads CASRDSTGGAYGDGYTF. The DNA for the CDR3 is TGTGCCAGCAGGGATTCGACAGGGGGGGCATATGGAGATGGCTACACCTTC.

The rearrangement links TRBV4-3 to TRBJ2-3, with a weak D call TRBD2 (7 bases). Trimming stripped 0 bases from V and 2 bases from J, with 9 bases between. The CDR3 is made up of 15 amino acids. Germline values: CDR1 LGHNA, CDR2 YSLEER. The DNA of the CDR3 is TGCGCCAGCAGCCAAGAGGCGGGGGCCACAGATACGCAGTATTTT. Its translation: CASSQEAGATDTQYF.

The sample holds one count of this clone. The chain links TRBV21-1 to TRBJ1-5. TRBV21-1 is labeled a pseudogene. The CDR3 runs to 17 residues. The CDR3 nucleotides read TGTGCCAGCAGCAAAGTTGGGTCCGGCCCCGGCAATCAGCCCCAGCATTTT. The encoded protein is CASSKVGSGPGNQPQHF.

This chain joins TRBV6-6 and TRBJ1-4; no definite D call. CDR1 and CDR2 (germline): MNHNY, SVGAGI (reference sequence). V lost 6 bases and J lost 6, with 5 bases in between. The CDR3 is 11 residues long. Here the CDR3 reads CASRGDEKLFF. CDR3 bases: TGTGCCAGCAGGGGTGATGAAAAACTGTTTTTT.